The 32 T cell receptor beta chains below come from one sample, sequenced in a study of blood T cell repertoires in COVID-19. The protocol was immunoSEQ multiplex PCR, while the TCRdb copy is restricted to in-frame clones and leaves out a portion. The repertoire holds approximately 260,000 clones, with 75% to 90% as singletons. The source material was peripheral blood. Source of these receptors: a man aged 60-69 years who had recovered from COVID-19.

The rearrangement uses TRBV12-5 and TRBJ2-7; 7 nucleotides line up with TRBD1. Germline V lookup: CDR1 LGHNT, CDR2 FRNRAP. CDR3 length: 14 residues. V lost 6 bases and J lost 2; bases outside the gene matches: 7. This CDR3 reads CASGWTGYTYEQYF. Written as DNA, the CDR3 is TGTGCTAGTGGCTGGACAGGTTATACCTACGAGCAGTACTTC.

The chain carries TRBV6-5 and TRBJ2-3; 10 bases are a match to TRBD2. This CDR3 has 15 residues. Germline V lookup: CDR1 MNHEY, CDR2 SVGAGI. V trimming: 5 bases; J trimming: 2 bases; junction bases outside the gene matches: 4. The CDR3 region is CASSLGLADTDTQYF. CDR3 DNA sequence: TGTGCCAGCAGTCTAGGACTAGCGGACACAGATACGCAGTATTTT.

The chain combines TRBV10-2 with TRBJ1-1; maybe TRBD1 (6 bases). The CDR3 loop spans 15 amino acids. V was trimmed by 2 bases and J by 5 bases, leaving 15 bases between them. Germline CDR1 and CDR2: WSHSY and SAAADI. The CDR3 region is CASSEGGRVVTEAFF. The DNA for the CDR3 is TGCGCCAGCAGTGAGGGGGGCAGGGTGGTGACTGAAGCTTTCTTT.

The CDR3: CASSPGGSANEQYF. The CDR3 DNA reads TGTGCCAGCTCTCCCGGGGGGTCTGCTAACGAGCAGTACTTC. V gene TRBV18 combines with J gene TRBJ2-7; 7 bases map to TRBD2. This CDR3 is 14 amino acids long. With V trimmed by 6 bases and J by 5 bases, 10 bases remained unmatched. Germline lookup yields CDR1 KGHSH and CDR2 LQKENI.

This rearrangement joins TRBV10-3 to TRBJ2-7, with D tentatively TRBD2 (7 bases). There are 15 residues in the CDR3. The germline V and J ends were trimmed by 4 bases and 5 bases, with 18 bases remaining between them. Germline values: CDR1 ENHRY, CDR2 SYGVKD. CDR3 in DNA: TGTGCCATCAGTGGGTTCGGGGGGCCTACAAACGAGCAGTACTTC. This encodes CAISGFGGPTNEQYF.

The gene calls are TRBV7-9 and TRBJ2-7; TRBD1 might be the D (5 bases). Germline loops: CDR1 SEHNR, CDR2 FQNEAQ (reference sequence). The germline V and J ends were trimmed by 2 bases and 4 bases, with 15 bases remaining between them. This CDR3 region has 15 residues. The CDR3 region is CASSLYEVGVYEQYF. CDR3 nucleotide sequence: TGTGCCAGCAGCTTATACGAGGTAGGGGTGTACGAGCAGTACTTC.

This chain links TRBV20-1 with TRBJ2-1, with D possibly TRBD2 on 7 matching bases. Germline CDR1 reads DFQATT; CDR2 reads SNEGSKA (reference sequence). Trimming took off 3 bases at V and 9 bases at J, with 9 bases between the two ends. The length of the CDR3 is 11 residues. The CDR3 nucleotides are TGCAGTGCTAGGAGGGGGGGTGAGCAGTTCTTC. Protein product: CSARRGGEQFF.

This clone was observed a few times. This chain links TRBV30 with TRBJ1-6; weak D call: TRBD1 (6 bases). V lost 5 bases to trimming and J lost 4 bases, with 9 bases between them. The germline CDR1 and CDR2 sequences are GTSNPN and SVGIG (reference sequence). This CDR3 is 13 amino acids long. The CDR3 DNA sequence: TGTGCCTGGGGACAGTCTTATAATTCACCCCTCCACTTT. Protein product: CAWGQSYNSPLHF.

The chain combines TRBV7-9 with TRBJ2-1, with TRBD2 as a possible D gene (6 bases). This CDR3 contains 12 residues. The V end lost 5 bases, the J end lost 8 bases, and 10 bases lay between the germline ends. Germline V gene lookup returns CDR1 SEHNR and CDR2 FQNEAQ (reference sequence). CDR3 in DNA: TGTGCCAGCAGCGCGGGACCGTATGAGCAGTTCTTC. This codes for CASSAGPYEQFF.

V is TRBV5-4 and J is TRBJ1-2, with unresolved D. The CDR3 length is 14 residues. With 1 base removed from V and 4 bases from J, the gap between germline ends came to 11 bases. In germline, CDR1 is SGHNT, CDR2 YYREEE (reference sequence). The CDR3 reads CASSLPTSSYGYTF. CDR3 DNA sequence: TGTGCCAGCAGCTTGCCCACTAGCTCCTATGGCTACACCTTC.

The DNA for the CDR3 is TGTGCCAGCAGTCCCCGGACTAGTCGCCAAGAGACCCAGTACTTC. Its protein is CASSPRTSRQETQYF. V and J are TRBV27 and TRBJ2-5, with TRBD2 matching over 7 bases. Germline V CDR1 and CDR2: MNHEY, SMNVEV (reference sequence). The length of the CDR3 is 15 residues. The V gene end was trimmed by 5 bases and the J gene end by 1 base; junction bases not matched to a gene: 7.

J is TRBJ2-5 and V is TRBV5-4; D remains ambiguous. The V end lost 0 bases, the J end lost 7 bases, and 7 bases lay between the germline ends. The CDR3 consists of 12 residues. CDR1 and CDR2 (germline): SGHNT, YYREEE (reference sequence). CDR3 sequence reads: CASSLEAGTQYF. CDR3 bases: TGTGCCAGCAGCTTGGAAGCCGGGACCCAGTACTTC.

Written as DNA, the CDR3 is TGTGCCAGTAGTATAAGTCCAGGGAACACAGATACGCAGTATTTT. It translates to CASSISPGNTDTQYF. The V gene is TRBV19, the J gene TRBJ2-3; TRBD1 might be the D (5 bases). CDR3 length: 15 amino acids. V dropped 2 bases and J dropped 2 bases, with 11 bases sitting between them. Germline values: CDR1 LNHDA, CDR2 SQIVND (reference sequence).

This clone was recorded once. The J gene is TRBJ2-4, the V gene TRBV4-1; a possible D gene is TRBD1 (6 bases). CDR3 length: 16 amino acids. The germline gives CDR1 MGHRA, CDR2 YSYEKL. Trimming removed 0 bases from V and 6 bases from J, with 15 bases in between. The CDR3 sequence: CASSQEGGQGTNIQYF. CDR3 bases: TGCGCCAGCAGCCAAGAAGGCGGGCAGGGGACAAACATTCAGTACTTC.

This clone was detected only a few times. This chain's CDR3 is CASSPSRVQNTGELFF. The CDR3 region has the DNA TGTGCCAGCTCACCTTCCCGGGTCCAGAACACCGGGGAGCTGTTTTTT. J is TRBJ2-2 and V is TRBV18; D gene uncertain. Trimming removed 3 bases from V and 1 base from J, with 12 bases in between. The CDR3 contains 16 residues. Germline values: CDR1 KGHSH, CDR2 LQKENI.

This chain links TRBV7-8 with TRBJ1-5; 9 bases align to TRBD1. Germline V gene data show CDR1 as SGHVS and CDR2 as FQNEAQ. This CDR3 is built from 15 residues. V was clipped by 4 bases and J by 4 bases; unmatched bases: 5. Here the CDR3 DNA reads TGTGCCAGCAGCTCCCGGACAGGGGCAAATCAGCCCCAGCATTTT. Protein sequence: CASSSRTGANQPQHF.

This clone was seen only a few times. The J gene is TRBJ1-5, the V gene TRBV5-1, with D hard to call. The CDR3 loop spans 15 amino acids. Deletions cut 4 bases from V and 1 base from J, with 12 bases between. Per the germline V gene, CDR1 is SGHRS and CDR2 is YFSETQ. CDR3 bases: TGCGCCAGCAGCGAGGGCACTACAAGCAATCAGCCCCAGCATTTT. It encodes CASSEGTTSNQPQHF.

J is TRBJ1-6 and V is TRBV19; possibly TRBD1 for D (5 bases). This CDR3 comprises 13 residues. Germline CDR1 is LNHDA and CDR2 is SQIVND (reference sequence). V was trimmed by 5 bases and J by 6 bases, leaving 8 bases between them. CDR3 residues: CASSATANSPLHF. The CDR3 bases are TGTGCCAGTAGTGCGACAGCTAATTCACCCCTCCACTTT.

V is TRBV6-5 and J is TRBJ1-4; TRBD1 matches 9 bases. Germline V gene data show CDR1 as MNHEY and CDR2 as SVGAGI. V lost 0 bases to trimming and J lost 7 bases; unmatched junction nucleotides: 6. The length of the CDR3 is 16 residues. CDR3 amino acids: CASSYSGTGIGEKLFF. DNA for the CDR3: TGTGCCAGCAGTTACTCGGGGACAGGGATTGGTGAAAAACTGTTTTTT.

This chain links TRBV10-3 with TRBJ2-5; 11 nucleotides align to TRBD1. Germline values: CDR1 ENHRY, CDR2 SYGVKD. The CDR3 contains 15 residues. V trimming: 4 bases; J trimming: 5 bases; junction bases outside the gene matches: 6. CDR3 sequence (DNA): TGTGCCATCAGTGCTTGGACAGGGGGCCGGGAGACCCAGTACTTC. Translation: CAISAWTGGRETQYF.

CDR3 sequence reads: CASSPGLASRYEQYF. CDR3 in DNA: TGTGCCAGCAGTCCCGGACTAGCGTCCCGTTACGAGCAGTACTTC. The chain employs TRBV6-7 and TRBJ2-7; TRBD2 matches at 9 bases. TRBV6-7 is an open reading frame whose function is uncertain. There are 15 residues in the CDR3. The ends lost 5 bases at V and 4 bases at J; junction bases unmatched: 9.

This clone is a singleton in its sample. The rearrangement uses TRBV7-3 and TRBJ2-3; D gene ambiguous. The germline V gene encodes CDR1 SGHTA and CDR2 FQGTGA. CDR3 length equals 13 residues. The V end was cut by 2 bases, the J end by 1 base, with 4 bases between. Here the CDR3 DNA reads TGTGCCAGCAGCTTAGGGCGCACAGATACGCAGTATTTT. Its protein product is CASSLGRTDTQYF.

As DNA, the CDR3 is TGTGCCAGCAGTTCCCTAGCGGCGAACACCGGGGAGCTGTTTTTT. Translation: CASSSLAANTGELFF. The chain joins TRBV28 to TRBJ2-2, with TRBD2 identical over 7 bases. The V and J ends lost 4 bases and 0 bases, in that order; junction bases with no gene match: 2. This CDR3 spans 15 amino acids. Germline CDR1 is MDHEN and CDR2 is SYDVKM.

V and J are TRBV5-1 and TRBJ1-6; D remains unclear. Germline V CDR1 and CDR2: SGHRS, YFSETQ. This CDR3 has 14 residues. V gave up 0 bases and J gave up 10 bases, with 11 bases separating them. CDR3 protein: CASSLAGSRSPLHF. CDR3 nucleotide sequence: TGCGCCAGCAGCTTGGCAGGAAGCAGATCACCCCTCCACTTT.

The chain links TRBV9 to TRBJ2-7; D is unresolved. The germline gives CDR1 SGDLS, CDR2 YYNGEE. Trimming left V 0 bases short and J 0 bases short, with 19 bases between. The CDR3 loop spans 18 amino acids. The CDR3 protein is CASSVGIRGGPLSYEQYF. The CDR3, as DNA: TGTGCCAGCAGCGTAGGCATTCGAGGCGGTCCCCTCTCCTACGAGCAGTACTTC.

The chain links TRBV6-5 to TRBJ1-2; D is perhaps TRBD1 (5 bases). Germline loops: CDR1 MNHEY, CDR2 SVGAGI. CDR3 length: 11 residues. Trimming stripped 6 bases from V and 8 bases from J, with 10 bases between. The CDR3 DNA sequence: TGTGCCAGCAGCGACAGTTTGGGCTACACCTTC. Translating it yields CASSDSLGYTF.

V is TRBV6-5 and J is TRBJ1-1; 7 positions match TRBD1. The V and J ends lost 2 bases and 0 bases, in that order; junction bases with no gene match: 3. Germline V CDR1 and CDR2: MNHEY, SVGAGI. The CDR3 length is 15 residues. In nucleotides, the CDR3 is TGTGCCAGCAGTTACATGGGACAGCTGAACACTGAAGCTTTCTTT. Translation: CASSYMGQLNTEAFF.

The chain links TRBV4-1 to TRBJ1-2, with TRBD1 as a possible D gene (5 bases). Per the germline V gene, CDR1 is MGHRA and CDR2 is YSYEKL. V was clipped by 1 base and J by 5 bases, with 14 bases between them. This CDR3 comprises 15 residues. The CDR3, as DNA: TGCGCCAGCAGCCAAGTGGATGGGGCGGAGTATGGCTACACCTTC. This encodes CASSQVDGAEYGYTF.

This chain uses TRBV6-2 or TRBV6-3 with TRBJ2-1; 10 bases are shared with TRBD2. There are 15 residues in the CDR3. V lost 4 bases and J lost 9; bases outside the gene matches: 9. CDR1 and CDR2 from the germline V gene are MNHEY and SVGEGT. The CDR3 DNA follows: TGTGCCAGCAGTTCCTCTAGCGGGAGATGGGGTGAGCAGTTCTTC. This gives the protein CASSSSSGRWGEQFF.

V usage is TRBV5-4 and J usage is TRBJ2-5, with D unclear. Germline CDR1 reads SGHNT; CDR2 reads YYREEE (reference sequence). The germline V and J ends were trimmed by 2 bases and 5 bases, with 13 bases remaining between them. The CDR3 consists of 14 residues. The CDR3 region has the DNA TGTGCCAGCAGCTTTTGGAGCTCCTCCGAGACCCAGTACTTC. It codes for CASSFWSSSETQYF.

The rearrangement links TRBV18 to TRBJ1-5, with D tentatively TRBD1 (5 bases). This CDR3 is built from 14 residues. Germline assignment: CDR1 KGHSH and CDR2 LQKENI. V lost 3 bases and J lost 5, with 11 bases in between. CDR3 sequence (DNA): TGTGCCAGCTCACCGGGAGGAGGGGATCAGCCCCAGCATTTT. Its protein is CASSPGGGDQPQHF.

The rearrangement uses TRBV6-5 and TRBJ1-4, with 8 bases matching TRBD1. The ends lost 7 bases at V and 5 bases at J; junction bases unmatched: 9. The CDR3 totals 15 residues. Germline loops: CDR1 MNHEY, CDR2 SVGAGI. This CDR3 reads CASTSSDRVNEKLFF. The CDR3 nucleotides are TGTGCCAGCACCTCTTCGGACAGGGTGAATGAAAAACTGTTTTTT.